These 10 T cell receptor beta chains were sequenced from one sample in a study of spatial heterogeneity in lung cancer. This sample's time point: blood at routine non-recurrence follow-up after resection. A single record per CDR3 protein comes from TCRdb applying MiXCR to the 5' RACE reads. Of fewer than 20,000 distinct CDR3 sequences in the sample, more than 8% were seen once. The sequencing used PBMCs, collected at follow-up. The receptors here all came from a male donor with early-stage non-small cell lung cancer.

This clonotype was found many times. V usage is TRBV6-5 and J usage is TRBJ2-7; possibly TRBD1 or TRBD2 for D (5 bases each). CDR1 is MNHEY, CDR2 SVGAGI, per germline. Trimming took 0 bases from V and 2 from J, leaving 20 bases between them. The CDR3 runs to 18 residues. CDR3 residues: CASSYSTVVGPGPYEQYF. The CDR3 DNA reads as TGTGCCAGCAGTTACTCCACCGTTGTTGGGCCGGGGCCCTACGAGCAGTACTTC.

Only a few counts were recorded for this clonotype. The V call is TRBV6-2 or TRBV6-3, the J call TRBJ2-3; D perhaps matches TRBD1 (6 bases). The CDR3 contains 15 residues. V was trimmed by 4 bases and J by 3 bases, leaving 14 bases between them. The germline CDR1 and CDR2 sequences are MNHEY and SVGEGT. CDR3 in amino acids: CASSSGTSMTDTQYF. The CDR3, as DNA: TGTGCCAGCAGTTCAGGGACATCAATGACAGATACGCAGTATTTT.

This clonotype was seen repeatedly, ten times or more. This rearrangement joins TRBV19 to TRBJ2-1, with 9 nucleotides matching TRBD2. Germline CDR1 reads LNHDA; CDR2 reads SQIVND (reference sequence). This CDR3 spans 17 amino acids. Trimming removed 3 bases from V and 1 base from J; junction bases left unmatched: 7. The CDR3 spells CASSIFPSGISYNEQFF. DNA of the CDR3: TGTGCCAGTAGTATTTTTCCTAGCGGGATTTCCTACAATGAGCAGTTCTTC. The whole variable domain, filled in from reference TRBV19 and TRBJ2-1, reads DGGITQSPKYLFRKEGQNVTLSCEQNLNHDAMYWYRQDPGQGLRLIYYSQIVNDFQKGDIAEGYSVSREKKESFPLTVTSAQKNPTAFYLCASSIFPSGISYNEQFFGPGTRLTVL.

This clonotype came up many times. The gene calls are TRBV11-2 and TRBJ2-7; 7 bases align to TRBD1. CDR1 and CDR2 from the germline V gene are SGHAT and FQNNGV. The CDR3 covers 15 residues. Trimming cost V 4 bases and J 0 bases; bases outside gene matches: 6. The CDR3 spells CASSSGQDRSYEQYF. In DNA form, the CDR3 reads TGTGCCAGCAGCTCAGGACAGGACCGCTCCTACGAGCAGTACTTC.

This clonotype was observed a handful of times. V usage is TRBV4-1 and J usage is TRBJ2-1, with 16 bases aligning to TRBD2. The trim removed 4 bases at V and 0 bases at J, leaving 9 bases unmatched. Germline V gene lookup returns CDR1 MGHRA and CDR2 YSYEKL. The CDR3 runs 20 residues. The chain's CDR3 is CASSRGTSGRGGGSYNEQFF. The CDR3 DNA reads as TGCGCCAGCAGCCGAGGGACTAGCGGGAGGGGAGGCGGCTCCTACAATGAGCAGTTCTTC.

This clonotype showed up many times. The chain recombines TRBV9 with TRBJ2-7; 8 nucleotides agree with TRBD2. The V segment lost 3 bases and the J segment 2 bases; nucleotides outside the gene matches: 7. Germline CDR1 is SGDLS and CDR2 is YYNGEE. This CDR3 contains 15 residues. The CDR3 loop reads CASSGGRGGAYEQYF. Written as DNA, the CDR3 is TGTGCCAGCAGCGGTGGACGGGGGGGAGCCTACGAGCAGTACTTC. Full variable domain (remainder filled in from reference TRBV9 and TRBJ2-7): DSGVTQTPKHLITATGQRVTLRCSPRSGDLSVYWYQQSLDQGLQFLIQYYNGEERAKGNILERFSAQQFPDLHSELNLSSLELGDSALYFCASSGGRGGAYEQYFGPGTRLTVT.

This clonotype has at least ten counts. This rearrangement joins TRBV27 to TRBJ2-2; 11 bases fit TRBD2. The CDR3 covers 18 residues. The trim removed 4 bases at V and 3 bases at J, leaving 10 bases unmatched. Germline lookup yields CDR1 MNHEY and CDR2 SMNVEV (reference sequence). CDR3 coding DNA: TGTGCCAGCAGTTACGGGGGGCTAGCGGGAGGCCACACCGGGGAGCTGTTTTTT. The encoded protein is CASSYGGLAGGHTGELFF.

The rearrangement links TRBV18 to TRBJ1-1; D not resolved. CDR1 KGHSH and CDR2 LQKENI come from the germline V gene. The CDR3 extends over 13 amino acids. V gave up 6 bases and J gave up 1 base, with 9 bases separating them. CDR3 DNA sequence: TGTGCCAGCTCCCCCCTGGGGAACACTGAAGCTTTCTTT. Translated: CASSPLGNTEAFF.

This clonotype was observed a few times. The chain has TRBV7-9 and TRBJ2-5, with D possibly TRBD2 on 5 matching bases. This CDR3 comprises 14 residues. Germline lookup yields CDR1 SEHNR and CDR2 FQNEAQ (reference sequence). The V end was cut by 2 bases, the J end by 0 bases, with 7 bases between. The CDR3 sequence is CASSLPADQETQYF. CDR3 coding DNA: TGTGCCAGCAGCTTACCAGCGGACCAAGAGACCCAGTACTTC.

This clonotype was counted at least ten times. The chain carries TRBV29-1 and TRBJ2-3; TRBD1 matches at 11 bases. The germline V gene encodes CDR1 SQVTM and CDR2 ANQGSEA. The CDR3 has 19 residues. The V segment lost 1 base and the J segment 1 base; nucleotides outside the gene matches: 13. The CDR3 protein is CSVEGPPPRTGGGTDTQYF. The CDR3 DNA sequence: TGCAGCGTTGAAGGCCCCCCGCCCAGGACAGGGGGCGGCACAGATACGCAGTATTTT.